The 8 T cell receptor beta chains below come from one sample, sequenced in a study of a mutant IDH1 vaccine in newly diagnosed glioma. Specified time point: week 47, end of study. Topical imiquimod was applied with each vaccine dose, which held 300 ug of mutant IDH1 20-mer peptide. No antigen is known for these receptors. Profiling relied on immunoSEQ multiplex PCR, and the TCRdb table lists in-frame clones only, not all of them. The profile shows about 85,000 clones, roughly 91% of them singletons. Sample: PBMCs, taken from a glioma patient whose treatment included an IDH1 peptide vaccine. All receptors derive from a woman aged 50 to 60 with glioma.

The chain couples TRBV14 to TRBJ2-7; either TRBD1 or TRBD2 may fit D (5 bases each). Per the germline V gene, CDR1 is SGHDN and CDR2 is FVKESK. Trimming took 0 bases from V and 0 from J, leaving 15 bases between them. This CDR3 contains 17 residues. The CDR3 protein is CASSQDLGLRGSYEQYF. DNA for the CDR3: TGTGCCAGCAGCCAAGATCTGGGCCTGAGGGGCTCCTACGAGCAGTACTTC.

The chain links TRBV28 to TRBJ1-1, with D unclear. This CDR3 has 11 residues. Germline CDR1 and CDR2: MDHEN and SYDVKM. Trimming stripped 3 bases from V and 8 bases from J, with 7 bases between. Written as DNA, the CDR3 is TGTGCCAGCAGTTTTTTGGGGGAAGCTTTCTTT. Translation: CASSFLGEAFF.

The CDR3 spells CASSDFLAGRGEQYF. In DNA form, the CDR3 reads TGTGCCAGCAGTGACTTTCTAGCGGGACGGGGAGAGCAGTACTTC. The chain combines TRBV27 with TRBJ2-7; 9 bases are shared with TRBD2. The V segment lost 5 bases and the J segment 7 bases; nucleotides outside the gene matches: 12. The CDR3 is 15 amino acids. The germline V gene encodes CDR1 MNHEY and CDR2 SMNVEV (reference sequence).

The CDR3 reads CASSFLRDRVKTQYF. The CDR3 DNA reads as TGTGCCAGCAGTTTCCTCCGGGACAGGGTTAAGACCCAGTACTTC. The chain combines TRBV27 with TRBJ2-5; TRBD1 matches 9 bases. There are 15 residues in the CDR3. Looked up from germline, CDR1 is MNHEY and CDR2 is SMNVEV (reference sequence). V dropped 3 bases and J dropped 6; count of bases not matched to a gene: 8.

The V gene is TRBV5-8, the J gene TRBJ1-4; D call uncertain. The CDR3 loop spans 14 amino acids. The germline V and J ends were trimmed by 0 bases and 8 bases, with 11 bases remaining between them. Germline CDR1 is SGHTS and CDR2 is YDEGEE. The CDR3 sequence is CASSLVQSGEKLFF. The CDR3 nucleotides are TGTGCCAGCAGCTTGGTACAGTCGGGCGAAAAACTGTTTTTT.

The V gene is TRBV6-5, the J gene TRBJ2-5; unclear D gene. Trimming pared 6 bases from V and 2 bases from J, leaving 1 base between. The germline gives CDR1 MNHEY, CDR2 SVGAGI. The CDR3 spans 10 residues. The CDR3: CASRQETQYF. CDR3 sequence (DNA): TGTGCCAGCAGGCAAGAGACCCAGTACTTC.

V gene TRBV5-1 combines with J gene TRBJ2-7; TRBD1 agrees at 9 bases. The CDR3 covers 14 residues. Looked up from germline, CDR1 is SGHRS and CDR2 is YFSETQ. The V and J ends lost 4 bases and 7 bases, in that order; junction bases with no gene match: 9. The CDR3 DNA sequence: TGCGCCAGCAGCCTAGGACAGGGGTCTTGGGAGCAGTACTTC. Protein product: CASSLGQGSWEQYF.

The chain links TRBV6-1 to TRBJ1-4, with 9 bases identical to TRBD1. After removal of 6 bases from V and 14 bases from J, the junction contained 7 bases not matched to a gene. The germline gives CDR1 MNHNS, CDR2 SASEGT. The CDR3 totals 12 residues. The CDR3 DNA sequence: TGTGCCAGCAGAAAACAGGGGGCAGGGCTGTTTTTT. It is translated as CASRKQGAGLFF.